One sample yielded the 12 T cell receptor beta chains listed below, sequenced in a study of blood T cell repertoires in COVID-19 (dated by TCRdb to between 2020 and 2021). The protocol used for the library was the immunoSEQ multiplex PCR assay. This immuneACCESS table, as held by TCRdb, lists in-frame sequences with V and J called but not all clones. Of the missing ones, under half trace to an unresolved V gene in checked studies; the others have no known cause. For this sample there are about 200,000 clones; 85% to 90% appear just once. In total, the top ten clones hold 1.5% to 2% of the sample. The sample taken for sequencing was peripheral blood. Source of these receptors: a man between 18 and 29 years old with active or convalescent COVID-19.

In its sample, this clone was seen once. CDR3 region: CASSPADRDQPQHF. The CDR3 DNA sequence: TGTGCCAGCTCACCAGCGGACAGAGATCAGCCCCAGCATTTT. The chain has TRBV18 and TRBJ1-5; D possibly corresponds to TRBD1 (6 bases). V was cut by 2 bases and J by 5 bases, with 10 bases left in between. CDR3 size: 14 residues. CDR1 KGHSH and CDR2 LQKENI come from the germline V gene.

This sequence joins TRBV7-9 and TRBJ2-2; TRBD1 aligns across 8 bases. The CDR3 loop spans 17 amino acids. J gave up 0 bases and V 2 bases, and 5 bases lay outside the gene matches. Looked up from germline, CDR1 is SEHNR and CDR2 is FQNEAQ (reference sequence). The CDR3 sequence is CASSLRPRGPNTGELFF. CDR3 in DNA: TGTGCCAGCAGCTTACGGCCCAGGGGGCCGAACACCGGGGAGCTGTTTTTT.

This chain links TRBV29-1 with TRBJ2-3; TRBD2 aligns across 8 bases. Germline V gene data show CDR1 as SQVTM and CDR2 as ANQGSEA. There are 16 residues in the CDR3. V trimming: 8 bases; J trimming: 5 bases; junction bases outside the gene matches: 18. CDR3: CSSLLVAGGQVDTQYF. CDR3 bases: TGCAGCTCCCTTTTGGTCGCGGGAGGCCAGGTAGATACGCAGTATTTT.

This clone showed up just a few times. The J gene is TRBJ1-2, the V gene TRBV6-5; tentative D call: TRBD1 (6 bases). The CDR3 has 14 amino acids. Per the germline V gene, CDR1 is MNHEY and CDR2 is SVGAGI. Deletions cut 0 bases from V and 6 bases from J, with 11 bases between. CDR3 DNA sequence: TGTGCCAGCAGTTACTCTCGGACAGCCCATGGCTACACCTTC. Translated, it gives CASSYSRTAHGYTF.

The chain joins TRBV5-1 to TRBJ2-7, with TRBD2 matching over 8 bases. CDR3 length: 14 amino acids. V gave up 6 bases and J gave up 2 bases; unmatched junction bases: 7. The germline V gene has CDR1 SGHRS and CDR2 YFSETQ. CDR3 sequence: CASKGGGQTYEQYF. In nucleotides, the CDR3 is TGCGCCAGCAAGGGCGGGGGGCAAACCTACGAGCAGTACTTC.

The V and J genes are TRBV7-6 and TRBJ1-2, with 7 bases aligning to TRBD1. Germline V gene lookup returns CDR1 SGHVS and CDR2 FNYEAQ. The CDR3 is 15 residues long. After removal of 5 bases from V and 0 bases from J, the junction contained 6 bases not matched to a gene. The CDR3 coding sequence is TGTGCCAGCAGCAAAGGACAGGCAGCTAACTATGGCTACACCTTC. Translation: CASSKGQAANYGYTF.

This sequence joins TRBV10-1 and TRBJ1-5; D unresolved. The CDR3 runs 11 residues. Per the germline V gene, CDR1 is WNHNN and CDR2 is SYGVQD (reference sequence). The V gene lost 9 bases and the J gene lost 10 bases, with 13 bases spanning the gap. The CDR3 spells CASLTLPPQHF. The DNA for the CDR3 is TGCGCCAGTCTCACTCTCCCCCCCCAGCATTTT.

This clone was seen a few times. This chain uses TRBV19 with TRBJ1-4, with D uncertain. Germline V CDR1 and CDR2: LNHDA, SQIVND (reference sequence). The CDR3 totals 14 residues. Trimming took off 6 bases at V and 5 bases at J, with 13 bases between the two ends. Written as DNA, the CDR3 is TGTGCCAGTAGCGACCGGGAACCCAATGAAAAACTGTTTTTT. Encoded protein: CASSDREPNEKLFF.

The chain recombines TRBV6-1 with TRBJ1-1; possibly TRBD1 for D (6 bases). The CDR3 loop spans 13 amino acids. Trimming took 2 bases from V and 10 from J, leaving 14 bases between them. Germline assignment: CDR1 MNHNS and CDR2 SASEGT. CDR3 loop: CASSEIRGAVAFF. In nucleotides, the CDR3 is TGTGCCAGCAGTGAAATCAGGGGCGCAGTAGCTTTCTTT.

The chain has TRBV18 and TRBJ2-3; TRBD2 is a possible D gene (6 bases). This CDR3 region has 14 residues. V lost 3 bases to trimming and J lost 4 bases, with 11 bases between them. Germline CDR1 and CDR2: KGHSH and LQKENI. CDR3 amino acids: CASSPVPGADTQYF. CDR3 bases: TGTGCCAGCTCACCGGTCCCGGGGGCAGATACGCAGTATTTT.

DNA for the CDR3: TGTGCCAGCAGCTTATCCGGAGACGAGCAGTACTTC. It is translated as CASSLSGDEQYF. The chain employs TRBV7-9 and TRBJ2-7; D remains unclear. The CDR3 consists of 12 residues. Germline CDR1 reads SEHNR; CDR2 reads FQNEAQ (reference sequence). Trimming removed 2 bases from V and 5 bases from J, with 7 bases in between.

This chain connects TRBV30 to TRBJ1-2; D not certain. The V gene lost 1 base and the J gene lost 2 bases, with 11 bases spanning the gap. CDR1 and CDR2 from the germline V gene are GTSNPN and SVGIG (reference sequence). The CDR3 covers 14 residues. The CDR3 region has the DNA TGTGCCTGGAGTGCCGGCACAGCCAACTATGGCTACACCTTC. Translation gives CAWSAGTANYGYTF. The full variable domain, in which reference TRBV30 and TRBJ1-2 provide the parts outside the CDR3, is SQTIHQWPATLVQPVGSPLSLECTVEGTSNPNLYWYRQAAGRGLQLLFYSVGIGQISSEVPQNLSASRPQDRQFILSSKKLLLSDSGFYLCAWSAGTANYGYTFGSGTRLTVV.